This is a list of T cell receptor beta chains from one sample in a study of T cells in localized non-small cell lung cancer. Sequencing used immunoSEQ multiplex PCR; TCRdb keeps in-frame clones, though not all of them. The data show around 130,000 clones, roughly 90% seen once. The sample here was peripheral blood, taken before any cancer treatment. The receptors originated from a female donor of 60 years or more with stage I lung adenocarcinoma. The CDR3 runs from the conserved cysteine through the conserved F or W. Each record gives: CDR3 protein, V gene, J gene.

CDR3aa: CANGTGSSGGYTF
v_gene: TRBV2
j_gene: TRBJ1-2

CDR3aa: CASSISGNNEQFF
v_gene: TRBV7-3
j_gene: TRBJ2-1

CDR3aa: CAGRGFSEQYF
v_gene: TRBV30
j_gene: TRBJ2-7

CDR3aa: CASSPSLVRGYTF
v_gene: TRBV28
j_gene: TRBJ1-2

CDR3aa: CASSFQDRRWGSENIQYF
v_gene: TRBV28
j_gene: TRBJ2-4

CDR3aa: CASYYGYTF
v_gene: TRBV6-5
j_gene: TRBJ1-2

CDR3aa: CASSVVASENNEQFF
v_gene: TRBV9
j_gene: TRBJ2-1

CDR3aa: CASSSAGGTEAFF
v_gene: TRBV18
j_gene: TRBJ1-1

CDR3aa: CASSTNTGELFF
v_gene: TRBV13
j_gene: TRBJ2-2

CDR3aa: CASRRTALNEKLFF
v_gene: TRBV2
j_gene: TRBJ1-4

CDR3aa: CASSYGTGNSPLHF
v_gene: TRBV6-6
j_gene: TRBJ1-6

CDR3aa: CASSTTGTSETSEQFF
v_gene: TRBV7-3
j_gene: TRBJ2-1

CDR3aa: CASSNPQKGRYNEQFF
v_gene: TRBV19
j_gene: TRBJ2-1

CDR3aa: CASSSLIYEQYF
v_gene: TRBV5-1
j_gene: TRBJ2-7

CDR3aa: CASSRNNRASTDTQYF
v_gene: TRBV2
j_gene: TRBJ2-3

CDR3aa: CASSPDRVGNTIYF
v_gene: TRBV5-1
j_gene: TRBJ1-3

CDR3aa: CASSQDWGGNTTYF
v_gene: TRBV4-1
j_gene: TRBJ1-3

CDR3aa: CASSLDPLPGELFF
v_gene: TRBV7-3
j_gene: TRBJ2-2

CDR3aa: CASSHAGGEDGYTF
v_gene: TRBV14
j_gene: TRBJ1-2

CDR3aa: CASRSTGTSYEQYF
v_gene: TRBV6-1
j_gene: TRBJ2-7

CDR3aa: CASSLARGHLGETQYF
v_gene: TRBV27
j_gene: TRBJ2-5

CDR3aa: CASSILWAENTEAFF
v_gene: TRBV19
j_gene: TRBJ1-1

CDR3aa: CASTMGSNQPQHF
v_gene: TRBV19
j_gene: TRBJ1-5

CDR3aa: CASSEAEGFHEQFF
v_gene: TRBV25-1
j_gene: TRBJ2-1

CDR3aa: CASSLGTSGSQETQYF
v_gene: TRBV5-4
j_gene: TRBJ2-5

CDR3aa: CASSPGTNTEAFF
v_gene: TRBV28
j_gene: TRBJ1-1

CDR3aa: CASSLDRVNTEAFF
v_gene: TRBV7-9
j_gene: TRBJ1-1

CDR3aa: CASSLTQTGAFF
v_gene: TRBV28
j_gene: TRBJ1-1

CDR3aa: CASTPTSRHNEQFF
v_gene: TRBV5-4
j_gene: TRBJ2-1

CDR3aa: CASSYDRLAFYEQYF
v_gene: TRBV6-5
j_gene: TRBJ2-7

CDR3aa: CASSSMGASREDTQYF
v_gene: TRBV28
j_gene: TRBJ2-3

CDR3aa: CASSPTDSGRGEQYF
v_gene: TRBV23-1
j_gene: TRBJ2-7

CDR3aa: CASSHGTSGYEQYF
v_gene: TRBV7-8
j_gene: TRBJ2-7

CDR3aa: CASSEDLVNTEAFF
v_gene: TRBV2
j_gene: TRBJ1-1

CDR3aa: CASSLLVKDEKLFF
v_gene: TRBV5-1
j_gene: TRBJ1-4

CDR3aa: CASSLVPGTGNTIYF
v_gene: TRBV5-1
j_gene: TRBJ1-3

CDR3aa: CASSPAGKSEGIQYF
v_gene: TRBV5-1
j_gene: TRBJ2-4

CDR3aa: CASSPQAGGYEQYF
v_gene: TRBV9
j_gene: TRBJ2-7

CDR3aa: CATSREDRSQETQYF
v_gene: TRBV15
j_gene: TRBJ2-5

CDR3aa: CASSAGTSLGEQFF
v_gene: TRBV9
j_gene: TRBJ2-1